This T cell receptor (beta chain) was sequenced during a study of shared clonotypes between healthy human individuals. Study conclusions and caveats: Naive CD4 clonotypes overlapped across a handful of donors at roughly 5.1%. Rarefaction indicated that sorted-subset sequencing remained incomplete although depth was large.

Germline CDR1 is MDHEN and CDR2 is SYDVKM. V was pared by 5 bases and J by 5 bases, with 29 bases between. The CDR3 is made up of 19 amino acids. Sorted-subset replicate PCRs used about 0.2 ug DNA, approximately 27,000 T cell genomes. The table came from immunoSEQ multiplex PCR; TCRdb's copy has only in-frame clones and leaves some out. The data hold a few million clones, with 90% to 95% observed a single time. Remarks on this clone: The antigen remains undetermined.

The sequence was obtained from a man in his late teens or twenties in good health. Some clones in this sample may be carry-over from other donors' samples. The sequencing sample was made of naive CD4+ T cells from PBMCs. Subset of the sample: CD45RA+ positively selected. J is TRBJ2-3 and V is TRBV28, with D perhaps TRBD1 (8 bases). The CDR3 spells CASSPTGGARPGRVDTQYF. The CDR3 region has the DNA TGTGCCAGCAGTCCAACAGGGGGGGCTAGACCAGGGCGGGTAGATACGCAGTATTTT.